Each of the 13 T cell receptor beta chains below was sequenced from the same sample in a study of CD8+ T cells in alopecia areata. Treatment described: oral pan-JAK inhibitor, 5-10 mg twice daily. Reverse transcribed after extraction, RNA yielded cDNA as the sequencing template. The table came from immunoSEQ multiplex PCR; TCRdb's copy has only in-frame clones and leaves some out. The table shows some 210,000 clones, with just over 65% occurring only once. The sequences come from CD4+ T cells sorted from blood, collected between weeks 44 and 45, from a patient treated with tofacitinib. These receptors were obtained from a human donor with alopecia areata.

The genes are TRBV7-9 and TRBJ1-5, with 7 bases lining up with TRBD1. This CDR3 is 14 amino acids long. CDR1 is SEHNR and CDR2 is FQNEAQ in the germline V gene (reference sequence). J was trimmed by 4 bases and V by 4 bases; bases with no gene match: 4. This CDR3 reads CASSSGTDNQPQHF. Here the CDR3 DNA reads TGTGCCAGCAGCTCCGGGACAGATAATCAGCCCCAGCATTTT.

This chain links TRBV15 with TRBJ2-6; D not resolved. CDR3 length equals 12 residues. With 6 bases removed from V and 1 base from J, the gap between germline ends came to 1 base. Germline lookup yields CDR1 LNHNV and CDR2 YYDKDF (reference sequence). The CDR3: CATSSGANVLTF. Here the CDR3 DNA reads TGTGCCACCAGTTCTGGGGCCAACGTCCTGACTTTC.

This clone was detected only a few times. The chain carries TRBV29-1 and TRBJ2-2; D remains ambiguous. The germline V and J ends were trimmed by 5 bases and 6 bases, with 10 bases remaining between them. Germline CDR1 is SQVTM and CDR2 is ANQGSEA. The CDR3 extends over 12 amino acids. This chain's CDR3 is CSVSELPGELFF. Here the CDR3 DNA reads TGCAGCGTTTCCGAGCTGCCCGGGGAGCTGTTTTTT.

This chain joins TRBV30 and TRBJ2-3; no firm D call. V was cut by 6 bases and J by 4 bases, with 14 bases left in between. Germline CDR1 is GTSNPN and CDR2 is SVGIG (reference sequence). CDR3 size: 13 residues. The CDR3 reads CACRTAVADTQYF. The CDR3 DNA is TGTGCCTGTCGGACGGCTGTAGCAGATACGCAGTATTTT.

The rearrangement uses TRBV30 and TRBJ2-1; TRBD2 matches 16 bases. Per the germline V gene, CDR1 is GTSNPN and CDR2 is SVGIG (reference sequence). The trim removed 2 bases at V and 4 bases at J, leaving 14 bases unmatched. This CDR3 spans 20 amino acids. CDR3 DNA sequence: TGTGCCTGGAGTCCCCGTCCGGGACTAGCGGGGGGGCCCTCATACAATGAGCAGTTCTTC. Protein product: CAWSPRPGLAGGPSYNEQFF.

CDR3 in DNA: TGTGCCATCAGTGCGGGACAGGGTACCTACGAGCAGTACTTC. The encoded protein is CAISAGQGTYEQYF. This chain uses TRBV10-3 with TRBJ2-7; 9 bases fit TRBD1. The V segment lost 4 bases and the J segment 2 bases; nucleotides outside the gene matches: 3. This CDR3 comprises 14 residues. Germline V lookup: CDR1 ENHRY, CDR2 SYGVKD.

As regards this clone: The same CDR3 also results from other DNA sequences found in this sample. The V call is TRBV29-1, the J call TRBJ2-1; D call uncertain. Germline V gene data show CDR1 as SQVTM and CDR2 as ANQGSEA. The CDR3 runs 15 residues. Between the trimmed V and J ends, which lost 1 base and 0 bases, there was a span of 10 bases. Here the CDR3 reads CSVEAPVSSYNEQFF. Written as DNA, the CDR3 is TGCAGCGTTGAAGCCCCAGTGAGCTCCTACAATGAGCAGTTCTTC.

This chain uses TRBV2 with TRBJ1-2, with D uncertain. V shed 2 bases and J shed 7 bases, with 14 bases lying between them. CDR3 length: 14 residues. The germline CDR1 and CDR2 sequences are SNHLY and FYNNEI. The CDR3 region has the DNA TGTGCCAGCAGTGAAAATTCTGTCAGAAGTGGCTACACCTTC. Encoded protein: CASSENSVRSGYTF.

The chain is built from TRBV12-5 and TRBJ1-1, with a weak D call TRBD1 (5 bases). V was cut by 4 bases and J by 5 bases, with 14 bases left in between. CDR1 is LGHNT and CDR2 is FRNRAP in the germline V gene. The CDR3 has 14 residues. In DNA, the CDR3 is TGTGCTAGTGGTTCCGGGACGCTGAGTACTGAAGCTTTCTTT. Amino acids: CASGSGTLSTEAFF.

This clone was detected only a few times. The CDR3: CASSGEYNEQFF. In DNA, the CDR3 is TGTGCCAGCAGTGGAGAATACAATGAGCAGTTCTTC. The chain recombines TRBV2 with TRBJ2-1; D not certain. The CDR3 sequence is 12 residues long. From germline, CDR1 is SNHLY and CDR2 FYNNEI. V was pared by 4 bases and J by 4 bases, with 5 bases between.

This clone was counted between two and nine times. This chain links TRBV27 with TRBJ1-4; D uncertain. This CDR3 comprises 15 residues. Per germline, CDR1 MNHEY and CDR2 SMNVEV (reference sequence). V was shortened by 6 bases and J by 3 bases, with 14 bases between the two germline ends. CDR3 DNA sequence: TGTGCCAGCAGACCCTCGGGAGGCTCTAATGAAAAACTGTTTTTT. Translation gives CASRPSGGSNEKLFF.

The V and J genes are TRBV15 and TRBJ1-2, with D perhaps TRBD1 (5 bases). Trimming removed 3 bases from V and 8 bases from J, with 10 bases in between. Germline assignment: CDR1 LNHNV and CDR2 YYDKDF (reference sequence). The CDR3 is 12 residues long. CDR3 bases: TGTGCCACCAGCAGTAACCCAGGGGGCTACACCTTC. This gives the protein CATSSNPGGYTF.

This clone was detected once. Written as DNA, the CDR3 is TGCAGCGCCCGAGGGGGGGGTTTGACTGAAGCTTTCTTT. Translated: CSARGGGLTEAFF. The chain couples TRBV29-1 to TRBJ1-1; tentatively, D is TRBD1 (6 bases). Germline V gene lookup returns CDR1 SQVTM and CDR2 ANQGSEA. The V end lost 7 bases, the J end lost 5 bases, and 17 bases lay between the germline ends. This CDR3 spans 13 amino acids.